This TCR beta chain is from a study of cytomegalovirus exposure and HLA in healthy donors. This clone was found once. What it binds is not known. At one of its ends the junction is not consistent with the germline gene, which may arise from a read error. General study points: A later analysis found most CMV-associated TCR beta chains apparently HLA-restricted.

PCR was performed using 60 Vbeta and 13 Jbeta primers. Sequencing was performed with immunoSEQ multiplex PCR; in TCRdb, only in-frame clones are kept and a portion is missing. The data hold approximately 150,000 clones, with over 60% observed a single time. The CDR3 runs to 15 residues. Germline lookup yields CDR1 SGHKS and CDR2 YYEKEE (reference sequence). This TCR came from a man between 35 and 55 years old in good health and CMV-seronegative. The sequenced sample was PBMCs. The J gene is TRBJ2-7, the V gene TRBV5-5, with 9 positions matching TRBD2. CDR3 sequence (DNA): TGTGCCAGCAGCCCGGCGGGAGGGAAGATGTACGGGCAGTACTTC. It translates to CASSPAGGKMYGQYF.